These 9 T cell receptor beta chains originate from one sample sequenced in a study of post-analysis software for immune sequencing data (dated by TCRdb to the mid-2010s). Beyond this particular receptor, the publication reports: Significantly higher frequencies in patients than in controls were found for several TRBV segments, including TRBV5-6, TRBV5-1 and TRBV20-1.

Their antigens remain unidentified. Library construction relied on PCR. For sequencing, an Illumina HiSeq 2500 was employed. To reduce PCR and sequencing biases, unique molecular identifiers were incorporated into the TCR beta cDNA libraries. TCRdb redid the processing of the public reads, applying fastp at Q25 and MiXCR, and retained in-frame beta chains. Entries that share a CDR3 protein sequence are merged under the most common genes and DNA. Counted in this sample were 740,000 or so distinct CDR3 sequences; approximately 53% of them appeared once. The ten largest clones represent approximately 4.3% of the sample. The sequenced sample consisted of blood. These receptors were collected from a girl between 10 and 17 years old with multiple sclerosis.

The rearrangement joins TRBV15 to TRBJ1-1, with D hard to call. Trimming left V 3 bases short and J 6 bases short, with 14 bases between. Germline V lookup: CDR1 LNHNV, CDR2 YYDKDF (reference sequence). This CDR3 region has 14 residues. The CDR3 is CATSSKKAGPEAFF. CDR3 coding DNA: TGTGCCACCAGCAGCAAAAAGGCGGGCCCTGAAGCTTTCTTT.

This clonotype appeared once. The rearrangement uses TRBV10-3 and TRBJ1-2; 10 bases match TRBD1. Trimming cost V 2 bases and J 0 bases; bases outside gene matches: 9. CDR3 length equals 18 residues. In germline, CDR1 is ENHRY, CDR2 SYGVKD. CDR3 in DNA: TGTGCCATCAGTGAGGCCCGGGACAGGGGATTAGCTAACTATGGCTACACCTTC. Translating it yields CAISEARDRGLANYGYTF.

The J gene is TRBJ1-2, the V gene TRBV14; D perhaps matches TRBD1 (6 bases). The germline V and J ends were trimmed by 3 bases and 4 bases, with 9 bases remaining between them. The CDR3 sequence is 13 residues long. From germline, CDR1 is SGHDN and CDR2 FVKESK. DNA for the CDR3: TGTGCCAGCAGCCATACAGGGCCCTATGGCTACACCTTC. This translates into CASSHTGPYGYTF.

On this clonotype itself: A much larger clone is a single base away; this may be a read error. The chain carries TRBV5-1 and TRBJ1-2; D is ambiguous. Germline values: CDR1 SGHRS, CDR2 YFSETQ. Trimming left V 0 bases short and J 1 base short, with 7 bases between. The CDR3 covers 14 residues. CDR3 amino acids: CASSLVGNNYGYTF. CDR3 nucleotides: TGCGCCAGCAGCTTGGTGGGGAATAACTATGGCTACACCTTC.

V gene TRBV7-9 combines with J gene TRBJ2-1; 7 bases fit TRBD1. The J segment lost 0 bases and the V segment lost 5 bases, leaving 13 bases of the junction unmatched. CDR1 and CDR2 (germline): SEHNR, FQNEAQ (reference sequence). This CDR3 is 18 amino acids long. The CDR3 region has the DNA TGTGCCAGCAGCGCAGTACCGGGACAGAGAAGCTCCTACAATGAGCAGTTCTTC. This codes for CASSAVPGQRSSYNEQFF. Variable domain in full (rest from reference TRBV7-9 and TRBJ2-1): DTGVSQNPRHKITKRGQNVTFRCDPISEHNRLYWYRQTLGQGPEFLTYFQNEAQLEKSRLLSDRFSAERPKGSFSTLEIQRTEQGDSAMYLCASSAVPGQRSSYNEQFFGPGTRLTVL.

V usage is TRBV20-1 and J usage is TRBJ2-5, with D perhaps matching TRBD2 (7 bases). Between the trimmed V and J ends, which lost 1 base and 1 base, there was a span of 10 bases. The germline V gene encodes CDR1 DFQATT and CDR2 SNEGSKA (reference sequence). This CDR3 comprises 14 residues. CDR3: CSARVAGAQETQYF. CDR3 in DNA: TGCAGTGCTAGAGTGGCGGGGGCCCAAGAGACCCAGTACTTC.

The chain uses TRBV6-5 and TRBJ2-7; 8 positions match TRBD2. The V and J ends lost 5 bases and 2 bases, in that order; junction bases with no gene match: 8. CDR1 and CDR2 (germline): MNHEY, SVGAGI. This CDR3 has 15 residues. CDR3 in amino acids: CASSPIAGLAYEQYF. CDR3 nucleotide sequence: TGTGCCAGCAGTCCGATAGCGGGGTTAGCCTACGAGCAGTACTTC.

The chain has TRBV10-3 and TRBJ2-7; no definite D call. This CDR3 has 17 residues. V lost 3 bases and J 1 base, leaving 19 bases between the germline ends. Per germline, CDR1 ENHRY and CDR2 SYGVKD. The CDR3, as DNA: TGTGCCATCAGTGAAGCTAGTCTCAGGCTGGGTTCCTACGAGCAGTACTTC. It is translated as CAISEASLRLGSYEQYF.

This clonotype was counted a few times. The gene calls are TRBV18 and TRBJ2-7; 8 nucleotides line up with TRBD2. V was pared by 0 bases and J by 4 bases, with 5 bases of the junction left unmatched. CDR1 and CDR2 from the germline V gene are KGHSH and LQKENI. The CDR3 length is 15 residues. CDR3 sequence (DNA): TGTGCCAGCTCACCACCGTTAGCGGGATTATACGAGCAGTACTTC. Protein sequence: CASSPPLAGLYEQYF.